Included here is one T cell receptor (beta chain) sequence, with context. The target antigen is unknown. The sample is drawn from a study of graft-versus-host responses after intestinal transplantation. In the study overall: Recipients were all induced with anti-thymocyte globulin, then given tacrolimus and steroids for roughly three years. The study, taken as a whole, reports: Patients with graft-donor T cell macrochimerism had high graft-versus-host to host-versus-graft clonal ratios in allografts. The marrow of recipients harbored GvH clones, and ileum or blood showed some of them first.

In germline, CDR1 is SGHDT, CDR2 YYEEEE. The ends were cut back, 0 bases at V and 10 bases at J, with 14 bases in the middle. This CDR3 comprises 14 residues. This table comes from immunoSEQ multiplex PCR, and its TCRdb copy is limited to in-frame clones, with some not included. Of 50,000 to 75,000 clones listed, around 86% were seen once; the top ten hold approximately 1.7%. Once graft tissue had been processed, intraepithelial and lamina propria lymphocytes were released. This sequence was found in a human patient who received an intestinal transplant, so some T cells may come from the graft donor. Here the sequenced sample was ileum tissue, taken around 350 days after transplant. The rearrangement links TRBV5-6 to TRBJ2-1; weak D call: TRBD1 (8 bases). The CDR3 spells CASSLGDRGGEQFF. CDR3 DNA sequence: TGTGCCAGCAGCTTGGGTGACAGGGGAGGGGAGCAGTTCTTC.